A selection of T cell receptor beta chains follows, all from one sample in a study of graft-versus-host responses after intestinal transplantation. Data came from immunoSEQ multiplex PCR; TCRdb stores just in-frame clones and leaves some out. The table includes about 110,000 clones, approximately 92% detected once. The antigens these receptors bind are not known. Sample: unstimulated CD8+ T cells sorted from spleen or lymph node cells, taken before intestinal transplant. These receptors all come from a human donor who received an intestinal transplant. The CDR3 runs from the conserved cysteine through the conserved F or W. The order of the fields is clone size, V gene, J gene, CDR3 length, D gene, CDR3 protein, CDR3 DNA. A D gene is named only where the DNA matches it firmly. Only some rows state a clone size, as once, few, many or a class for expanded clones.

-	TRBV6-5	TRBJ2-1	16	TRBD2	CASSLAGGPSYNEQFF	TGTGCCAGCAGTTTAGCGGGAGGACCCTCCTACAATGAGCAGTTCTTC
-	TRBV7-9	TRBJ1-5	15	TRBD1	CASSFGTGRGQPQHF	TGTGCCAGCAGCTTTGGGACAGGGCGAGGCCAGCCCCAGCATTTT
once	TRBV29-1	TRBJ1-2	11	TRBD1	CSARQGDGYTF	TGCAGCGCCCGACAGGGGGATGGCTACACCTTC
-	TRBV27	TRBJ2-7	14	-	CASSTTGFSYEQYF	TGTGCCAGCAGTACAACAGGGTTTTCCTACGAGCAGTACTTC
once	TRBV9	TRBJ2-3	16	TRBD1	CASSHAQGLGTDTQYF	TGTGCCAGCAGCCATGCACAGGGGCTCGGGACAGATACGCAGTATTTT
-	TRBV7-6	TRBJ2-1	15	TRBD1	CASSLTGGFYNEQFF	TGTGCCAGCAGCTTAACAGGGGGTTTCTACAATGAGCAGTTCTTC
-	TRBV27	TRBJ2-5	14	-	CASSNHRGRETQYF	TGTGCCAGCAGCAATCACAGAGGGCGGGAGACCCAGTACTTC
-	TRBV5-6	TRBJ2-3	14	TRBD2	CASSLTGLADTQYF	TGTGCCAGCAGCTTGACGGGACTAGCGGATACGCAGTATTTT
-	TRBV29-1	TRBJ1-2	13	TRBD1	CSALTGQSYGYTF	TGCAGCGCCCTGACAGGGCAGAGCTATGGCTACACCTTC
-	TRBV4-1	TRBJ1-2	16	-	CASSQDWAEANYGYTF	TGCGCCAGCAGCCAAGATTGGGCAGAAGCTAACTATGGCTACACCTTC
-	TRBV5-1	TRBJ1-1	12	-	CASSWKNTEAFF	TGCGCCAGCAGCTGGAAGAACACTGAAGCTTTCTTT
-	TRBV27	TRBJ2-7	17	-	CASSLSGGREYRDEQYF	TGTGCCAGCAGTTTATCGGGGGGGCGGGAGTATAGGGACGAGCAGTATTTC
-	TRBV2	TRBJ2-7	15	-	CASSRGLSYSYEQYF	TGTGCCAGCAGTAGGGGACTGTCGTACTCCTACGAGCAGTACTTC
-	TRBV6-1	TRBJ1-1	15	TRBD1	CASSEVQGVNTEAFF	TGTGCCAGCAGTGAGGTACAGGGGGTCAACACTGAAGCTTTCTTT
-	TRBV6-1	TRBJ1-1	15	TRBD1	CASSEASTGGTEAFF	TGTGCCAGCAGTGAAGCATCGACAGGGGGCACTGAAGCTTTCTTT
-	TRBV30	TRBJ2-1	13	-	CAWREGKRNEQFF	TGTGCCTGGAGGGAGGGAAAACGCAATGAGCAGTTCTTC
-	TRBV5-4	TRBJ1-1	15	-	CASSWGAGAYTEAFF	TGTGCCAGCAGCTGGGGGGCAGGGGCTTACACTGAAGCTTTCTTT
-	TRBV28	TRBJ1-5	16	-	CASSRQGLNSNQPQHF	TGTGCCAGCAGCCGCCAGGGATTGAATAGCAATCAGCCCCAGCATTTT
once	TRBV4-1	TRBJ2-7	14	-	CASSPDMNPYEQYF	TGCGCCAGCAGCCCTGACATGAACCCCTACGAGCAGTACTTC
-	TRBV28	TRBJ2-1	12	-	CASSRQENEQFF	TGTGCCAGCAGCCGGCAGGAAAATGAGCAGTTCTTC
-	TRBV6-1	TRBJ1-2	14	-	CASRVGVKDYGYTF	TGTGCCAGCAGAGTAGGGGTTAAGGACTATGGCTACACCTTC
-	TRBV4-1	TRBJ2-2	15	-	CASSQEPGNTGELFF	TGCGCCAGCAGCCAAGAGCCAGGGAACACCGGGGAGCTGTTTTTT
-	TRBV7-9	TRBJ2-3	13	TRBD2	CASKAGVTDTQYF	TGTGCCAGCAAGGCGGGAGTCACAGATACGCAGTATTTT
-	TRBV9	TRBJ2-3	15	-	CASSSDLGATDTQYF	TGTGCCAGCAGCTCCGATTTGGGGGCCACCGATACGCAGTATTTT
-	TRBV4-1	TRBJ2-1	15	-	CASSQDTGADNEQFF	TGCGCCAGCAGCCAAGATACGGGAGCGGACAATGAGCAGTTCTTC
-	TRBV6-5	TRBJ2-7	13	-	CASSPNHVGEQYF	TGTGCCAGCAGTCCCAATCATGTTGGAGAGCAGTACTTC
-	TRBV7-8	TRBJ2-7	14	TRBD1	CASSTGGVGVEQYF	TGTGCCAGCAGCACAGGGGGAGTCGGGGTCGAGCAGTACTTC
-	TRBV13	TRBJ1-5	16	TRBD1	CASTIRTGDSNQPQHF	TGTGCCAGCACTATAAGGACAGGAGACAGCAATCAGCCCCAGCATTTT
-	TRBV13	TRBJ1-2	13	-	CASSLRGNYGYTF	TGTGCCAGCAGCTTACGAGGGAACTATGGCTACACCTTC
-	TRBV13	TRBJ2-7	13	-	CASSPSRGYEQYF	TGTGCCAGCAGCCCTTCGCGGGGCTACGAGCAGTACTTC
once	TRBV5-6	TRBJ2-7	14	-	CASSLGQNPYEQYF	TGTGCCAGCAGCTTAGGCCAGAACCCCTACGAGCAGTACTTC
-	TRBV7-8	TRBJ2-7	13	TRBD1	CASSFGTGDEQYF	TGTGCCAGCAGCTTTGGGACAGGGGACGAGCAGTACTTC
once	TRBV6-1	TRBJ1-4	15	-	CASSDVGRTNEKLFF	TGTGCCAGCAGTGATGTCGGGAGGACTAATGAAAAACTGTTTTTT
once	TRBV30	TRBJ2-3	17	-	CAWSDPRLQHSTDTQYF	TGTGCCTGGAGTGATCCTCGACTCCAACATAGCACAGATACGCAGTATTTT
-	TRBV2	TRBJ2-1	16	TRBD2	CASSGTSGSLSNEQFF	TGTGCCAGCAGTGGGACTAGCGGGTCCCTGTCCAATGAGCAGTTCTTC
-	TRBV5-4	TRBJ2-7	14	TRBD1	CASSPGTGTYEQYF	TGTGCCAGCAGCCCCGGGACAGGGACCTACGAGCAGTACTTC
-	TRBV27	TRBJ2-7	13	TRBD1	CASSFQGAGEQYF	TGTGCCAGCAGTTTTCAGGGGGCGGGAGAGCAGTACTTC
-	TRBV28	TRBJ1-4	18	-	CASSFFRQYTSTNEKLFF	TGTGCCAGCAGTTTCTTTCGACAGTACACCTCAACTAATGAAAAACTGTTTTTT
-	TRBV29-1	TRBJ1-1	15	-	CSVEEGWGGRTEAFF	TGCAGCGTTGAAGAGGGCTGGGGGGGGCGGACTGAAGCTTTCTTT
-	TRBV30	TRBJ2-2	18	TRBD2	CAWSGGTSGRAKAGELFF	TGTGCCTGGAGTGGGGGGACTAGCGGGAGGGCCAAAGCCGGGGAGCTGTTTTTT
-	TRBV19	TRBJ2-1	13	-	CASSIIVRYEQFF	TGTGCCAGTAGTATCATTGTCCGGTATGAGCAGTTCTTC
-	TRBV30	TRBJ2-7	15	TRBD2	CAWSVTSLLGDEQYF	TGTGCCTGGAGTGTGACTAGCCTACTTGGGGACGAGCAGTACTTC
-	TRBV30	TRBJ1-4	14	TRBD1	CAWSVGTGTEKLFF	TGTGCCTGGAGTGTAGGGACAGGGACGGAAAAACTGTTTTTT
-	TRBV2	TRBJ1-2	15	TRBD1	CATNPTGDYNYGYTF	TGTGCCACCAACCCGACAGGGGACTATAACTATGGCTACACCTTC
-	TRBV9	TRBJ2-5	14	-	CASSVEGGGKTQYF	TGTGCCAGCAGCGTAGAGGGAGGTGGAAAGACCCAGTACTTC
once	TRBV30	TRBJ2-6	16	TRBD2	CAWSAAGEAGANVLTF	TGTGCCTGGTCCGCGGCGGGAGAGGCCGGGGCCAACGTCCTGACTTTC
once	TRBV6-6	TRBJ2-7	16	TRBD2	CASSYPRLAPTYEQYF	TGTGCCAGCAGTTACCCCCGACTAGCCCCAACCTACGAGCAGTACTTC
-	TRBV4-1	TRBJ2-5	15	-	CASSQEGREQETQYF	TGCGCCAGCAGCCAAGAAGGCAGGGAACAAGAGACCCAGTACTTC
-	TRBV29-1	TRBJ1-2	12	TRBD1	CSVRQGNYGYTF	TGCAGCGTCAGACAGGGAAACTATGGCTACACCTTC
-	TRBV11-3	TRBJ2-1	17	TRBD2	CASSLGTSGGPGNEQFF	TGTGCCAGCAGCTTAGGAACTAGCGGGGGGCCCGGCAATGAGCAGTTCTTC